This T cell receptor (beta chain) was observed in a study of blood T cell repertoires in COVID-19. This CDR3 region has 17 residues. The germline V and J ends were trimmed by 0 bases and 0 bases, with 15 bases remaining between them. Germline V gene sequence: CDR1 LGHNA, CDR2 YSLEER. In the source study's methods: Nucleated cell number was recorded as an estimate derived from reference gene primer amplification. TCRdb's table, derived via immunoSEQ multiplex PCR, lists solely in-frame clones and lacks some. D and trimming were read from the DNA, whereas the V and J calls and clone size are those reported in that table. The data show 250,000 to 300,000 clones, with 85% to 90% seen just once and approximately 11% held by the top ten.

The chain carries TRBV4-3 and TRBJ2-7; D is ambiguous. This TCR derives from a woman aged 25 to 45 with COVID-19, enrolled during active disease. Specimen: peripheral blood. This CDR3 reads CASSQERGAASSYEQYF. The CDR3 region has the DNA TGCGCCAGCAGCCAAGAAAGAGGTGCGGCTTCCTCCTACGAGCAGTACTTC.